This TCR beta chain is from a study of blood T cells in healthy people across ages. Study-wide results and limits: Roughly linear declines in TCR beta diversity per million T cells occurred with age. Both naive CD4+ cell counts and diversity were greater in long-lived donors than in aged donors.

With a J-beta primer mix and a sample-barcoded 5' primer, a second PCR ran about 6 to 11 cycles. Via MiXCR, TCRdb re-called the 5' RACE reads, giving one row per CDR3 protein. The data show 1.8 million or so distinct CDR3 sequences, with about two fifths seen just once and 20% to 25% held by the top ten. Losses at the gene ends were 5 bases for V and 10 bases for J; bases not matched to a gene: 6. Germline lookup yields CDR1 SGHTA and CDR2 FQGNSA. The CDR3 loop spans 15 amino acids. The donors, all healthy, were Caucasians living in Russia, aged roughly 6 to 90. Each sample yielded at least 6 micrograms of PBMC total RNA. As to this clonotype: Its specificity is not known.

The chain combines TRBV7-2 with TRBJ2-4, with 15 bases aligning to TRBD2. Sequenced sample: blood. The TCR sequence derives from a human donor in good health. The CDR3 loop reads CASSPTGLAGGIQYF. CDR3 nucleotides: TGTGCCAGCAGCCCTACCGGACTAGCGGGGGGGATTCAGTACTTC.